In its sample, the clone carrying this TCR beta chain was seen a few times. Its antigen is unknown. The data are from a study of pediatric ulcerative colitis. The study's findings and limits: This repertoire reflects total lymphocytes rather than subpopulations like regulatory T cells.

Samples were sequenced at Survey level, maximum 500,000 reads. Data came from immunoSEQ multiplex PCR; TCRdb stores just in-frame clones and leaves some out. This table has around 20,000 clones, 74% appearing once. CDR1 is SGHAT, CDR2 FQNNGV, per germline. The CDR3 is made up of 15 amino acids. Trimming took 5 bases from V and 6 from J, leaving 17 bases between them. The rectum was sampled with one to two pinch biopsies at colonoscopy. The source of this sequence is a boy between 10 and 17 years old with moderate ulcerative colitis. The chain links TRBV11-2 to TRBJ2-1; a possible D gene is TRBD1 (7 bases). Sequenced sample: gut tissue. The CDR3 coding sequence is TGTGCCAGCAGCCACCGTGGGCAGGGGGGCAATGAGCAGTTCTTC. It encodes CASSHRGQGGNEQFF.